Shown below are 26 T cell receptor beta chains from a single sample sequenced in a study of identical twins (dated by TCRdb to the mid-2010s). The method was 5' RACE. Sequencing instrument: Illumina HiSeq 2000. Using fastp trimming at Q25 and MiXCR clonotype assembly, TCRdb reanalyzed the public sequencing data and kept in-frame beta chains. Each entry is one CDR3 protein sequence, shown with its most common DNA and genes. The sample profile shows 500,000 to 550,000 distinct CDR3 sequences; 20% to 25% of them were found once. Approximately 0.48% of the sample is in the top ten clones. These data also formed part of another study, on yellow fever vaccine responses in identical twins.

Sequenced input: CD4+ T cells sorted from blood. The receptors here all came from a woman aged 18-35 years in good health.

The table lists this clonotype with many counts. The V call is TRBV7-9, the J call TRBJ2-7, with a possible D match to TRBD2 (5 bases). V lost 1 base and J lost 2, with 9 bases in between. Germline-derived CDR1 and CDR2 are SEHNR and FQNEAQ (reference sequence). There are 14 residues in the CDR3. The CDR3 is CASSLGTGTYEQYV. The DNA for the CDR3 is TGTGCCAGCAGCTTAGGAACCGGGACCTACGAGCAGTACGTC.

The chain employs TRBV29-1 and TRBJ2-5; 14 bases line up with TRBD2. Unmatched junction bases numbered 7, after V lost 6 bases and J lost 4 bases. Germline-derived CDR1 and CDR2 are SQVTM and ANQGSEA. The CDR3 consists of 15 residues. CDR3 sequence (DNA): TGCAGCGTATCGACTAGCGGGGGGGCCGTAGAGACCCAGTACTTC. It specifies CSVSTSGGAVETQYF.

The CDR3: CASSGTGYEKLFF. The CDR3 DNA sequence: TGCGCCAGCAGCGGGACAGGGTATGAAAAACTGTTTTTT. The chain has TRBV4-1 and TRBJ1-4; 9 bases line up with TRBD1. The V and J ends lost 5 bases and 6 bases, in that order; junction bases with no gene match: 1. Germline V gene sequence: CDR1 MGHRA, CDR2 YSYEKL. The CDR3 length is 13 residues.

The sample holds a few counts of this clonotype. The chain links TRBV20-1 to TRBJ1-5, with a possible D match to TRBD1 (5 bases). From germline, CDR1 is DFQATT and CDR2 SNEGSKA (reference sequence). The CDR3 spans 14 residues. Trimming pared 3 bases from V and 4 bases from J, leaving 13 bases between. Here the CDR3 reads CSASGVEGNQPQHF. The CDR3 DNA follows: TGCAGTGCTAGTGGGGTGGAGGGGAATCAGCCCCAGCATTTT.

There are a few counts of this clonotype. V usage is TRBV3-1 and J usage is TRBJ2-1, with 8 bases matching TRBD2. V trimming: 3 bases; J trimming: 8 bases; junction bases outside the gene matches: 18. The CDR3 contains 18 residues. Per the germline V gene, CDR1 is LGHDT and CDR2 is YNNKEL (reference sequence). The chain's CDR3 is CASSHRGGGRPGHDEQFF. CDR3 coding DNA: TGTGCCAGCAGCCACCGAGGTGGCGGGAGGCCCGGTCATGATGAGCAGTTCTTC.

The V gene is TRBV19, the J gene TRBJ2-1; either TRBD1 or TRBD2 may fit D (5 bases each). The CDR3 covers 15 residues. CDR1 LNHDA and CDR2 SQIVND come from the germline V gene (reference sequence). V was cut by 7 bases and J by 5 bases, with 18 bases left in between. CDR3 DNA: TGTGCCAGTACCGGGGACCCCGTATCCCACAATGAGCAGTTCTTC. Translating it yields CASTGDPVSHNEQFF.

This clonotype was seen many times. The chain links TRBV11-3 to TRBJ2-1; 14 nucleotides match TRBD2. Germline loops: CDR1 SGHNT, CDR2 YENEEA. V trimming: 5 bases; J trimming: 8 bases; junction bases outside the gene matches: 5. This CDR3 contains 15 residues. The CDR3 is CASSGGLAGGHEQFF. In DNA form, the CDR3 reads TGTGCCAGCAGCGGTGGACTAGCGGGAGGACATGAGCAGTTCTTC.

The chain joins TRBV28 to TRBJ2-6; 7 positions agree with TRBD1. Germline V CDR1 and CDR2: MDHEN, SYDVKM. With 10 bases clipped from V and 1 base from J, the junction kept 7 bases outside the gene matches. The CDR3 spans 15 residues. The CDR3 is CATNDRASGANVLTF. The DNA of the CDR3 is TGTGCCACCAACGACAGGGCTTCTGGGGCCAACGTCCTGACTTTC.

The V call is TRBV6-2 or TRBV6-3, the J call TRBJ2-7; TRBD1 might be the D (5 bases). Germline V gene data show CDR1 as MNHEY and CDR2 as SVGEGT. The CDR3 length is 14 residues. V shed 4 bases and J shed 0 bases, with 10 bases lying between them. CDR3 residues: CASSSGHRSYEQYV. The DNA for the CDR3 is TGTGCCAGCAGTTCTGGACACCGCTCCTACGAGCAGTACGTC.

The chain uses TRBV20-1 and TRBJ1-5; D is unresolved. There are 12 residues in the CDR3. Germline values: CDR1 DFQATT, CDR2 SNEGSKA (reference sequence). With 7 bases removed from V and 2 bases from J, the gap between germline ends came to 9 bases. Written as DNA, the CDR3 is TGCAGTGTCAAGGTGGGCAATCAGCCCCAGCATTTT. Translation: CSVKVGNQPQHF.

The DNA for the CDR3 is TGTGCCAGCAGTTACGGGGTTAGGAACACTGAAGCTTTCTTT. Its translation: CASSYGVRNTEAFF. The chain links TRBV6-5 to TRBJ1-1, with D uncertain. The CDR3 extends over 14 amino acids. Germline V gives CDR1 MNHEY, CDR2 SVGAGI. The V end lost 2 bases, the J end lost 1 base, and 8 bases lay between the germline ends.

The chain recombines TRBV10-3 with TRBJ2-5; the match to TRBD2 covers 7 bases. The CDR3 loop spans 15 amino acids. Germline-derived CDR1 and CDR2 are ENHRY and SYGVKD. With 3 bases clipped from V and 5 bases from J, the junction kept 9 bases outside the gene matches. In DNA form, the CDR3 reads TGTGCCATCAGTGATCAGCGGGGAGTACGGGAGACCCAGTACTTC. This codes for CAISDQRGVRETQYF.

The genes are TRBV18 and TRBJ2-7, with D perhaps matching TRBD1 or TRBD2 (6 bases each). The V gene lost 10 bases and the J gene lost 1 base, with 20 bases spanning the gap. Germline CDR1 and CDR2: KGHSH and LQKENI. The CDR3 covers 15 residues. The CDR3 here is CATNEGGPSSYEQYF. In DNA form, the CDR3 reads TGTGCCACTAACGAGGGGGGCCCCTCTTCCTACGAGCAGTACTTC.

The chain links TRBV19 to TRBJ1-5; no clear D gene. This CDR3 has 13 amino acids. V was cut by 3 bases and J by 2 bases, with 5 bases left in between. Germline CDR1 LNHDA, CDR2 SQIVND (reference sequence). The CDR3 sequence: CASSIHGNQPQHF. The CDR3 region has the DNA TGTGCCAGTAGTATTCACGGCAATCAGCCCCAGCATTTT. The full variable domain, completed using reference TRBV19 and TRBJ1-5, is DGGITQSPKYLFRKEGQNVTLSCEQNLNHDAMYWYRQDPGQGLRLIYYSQIVNDFQKGDIAEGYSVSREKKESFPLTVTSAQKNPTAFYLCASSIHGNQPQHFGDGTRLSIL.

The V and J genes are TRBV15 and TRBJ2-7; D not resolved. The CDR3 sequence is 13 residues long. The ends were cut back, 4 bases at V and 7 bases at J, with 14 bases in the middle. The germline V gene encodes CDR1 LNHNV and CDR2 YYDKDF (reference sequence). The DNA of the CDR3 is TGTGCCACCAGCATCGCTACCGTAGGAGAGCAGTACTTC. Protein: CATSIATVGEQYF.

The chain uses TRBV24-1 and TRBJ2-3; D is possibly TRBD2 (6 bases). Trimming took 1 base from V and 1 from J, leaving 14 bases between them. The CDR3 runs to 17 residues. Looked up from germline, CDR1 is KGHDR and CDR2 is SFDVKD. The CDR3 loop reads CATSDFDSGRGTDTQYF. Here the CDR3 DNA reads TGTGCCACCAGTGATTTCGATAGCGGAAGGGGCACAGATACGCAGTATTTT.

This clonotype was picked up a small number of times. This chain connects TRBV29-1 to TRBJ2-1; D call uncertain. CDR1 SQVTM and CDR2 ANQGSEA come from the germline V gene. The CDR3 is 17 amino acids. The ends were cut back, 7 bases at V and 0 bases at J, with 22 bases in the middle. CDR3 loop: CSGVSVGKLSSYNEQFF. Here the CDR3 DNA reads TGCAGCGGTGTGTCGGTGGGGAAACTCTCCTCCTACAATGAGCAGTTCTTC.

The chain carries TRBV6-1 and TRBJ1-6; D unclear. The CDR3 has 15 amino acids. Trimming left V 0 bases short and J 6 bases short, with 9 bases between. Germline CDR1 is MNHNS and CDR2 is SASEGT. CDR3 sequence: CASSEARVLNSPLHF. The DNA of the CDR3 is TGTGCCAGCAGTGAAGCTCGGGTTCTTAATTCACCCCTCCACTTT.

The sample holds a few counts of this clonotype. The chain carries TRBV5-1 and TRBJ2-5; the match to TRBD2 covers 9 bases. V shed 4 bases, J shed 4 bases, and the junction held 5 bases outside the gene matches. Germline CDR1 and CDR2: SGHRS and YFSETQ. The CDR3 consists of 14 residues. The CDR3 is CASSNLAGSETQYF. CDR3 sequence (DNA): TGCGCCAGCAGCAACCTAGCGGGATCAGAGACCCAGTACTTC.

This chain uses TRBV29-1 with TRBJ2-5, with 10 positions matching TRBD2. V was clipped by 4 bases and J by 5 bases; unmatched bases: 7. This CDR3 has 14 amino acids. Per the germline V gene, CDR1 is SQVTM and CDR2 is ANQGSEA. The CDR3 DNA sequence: TGCAGCGTTGGATTAGCGGGGGGCAAGGAGACCCAGTACTTC. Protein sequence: CSVGLAGGKETQYF. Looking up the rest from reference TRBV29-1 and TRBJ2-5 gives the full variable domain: SAVISQKPSRDICQRGTSLTIQCQVDSQVTMMFWYRQQPGQSLTLIATANQGSEATYESGFVIDKFPISRPNLTFSTLTVSNMSPEDSSIYLCSVGLAGGKETQYFGPGTRLLVL.

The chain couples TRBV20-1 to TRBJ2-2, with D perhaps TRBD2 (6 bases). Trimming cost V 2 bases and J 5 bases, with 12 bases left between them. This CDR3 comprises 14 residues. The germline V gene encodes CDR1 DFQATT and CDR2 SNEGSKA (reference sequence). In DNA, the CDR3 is TGCAGTGCTAGAACCGGGAGCGGGACCGGGGAGCTGTTTTTT. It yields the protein CSARTGSGTGELFF.

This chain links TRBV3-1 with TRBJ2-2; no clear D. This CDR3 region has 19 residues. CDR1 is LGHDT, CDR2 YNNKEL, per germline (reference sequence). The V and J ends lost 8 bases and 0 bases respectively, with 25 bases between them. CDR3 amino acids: CASSKQVSGLSANTGELFF. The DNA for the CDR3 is TGTGCCAGCTCCAAGCAGGTCTCTGGGTTATCCGCGAACACCGGGGAGCTGTTTTTT.

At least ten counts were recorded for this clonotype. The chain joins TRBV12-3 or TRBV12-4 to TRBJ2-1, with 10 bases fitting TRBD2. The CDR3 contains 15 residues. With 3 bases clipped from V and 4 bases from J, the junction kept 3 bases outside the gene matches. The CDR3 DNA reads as TGTGCCAGCAGTTTCCTAGCGGGAGTTTACAATGAGCAGTTCTTC. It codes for CASSFLAGVYNEQFF.

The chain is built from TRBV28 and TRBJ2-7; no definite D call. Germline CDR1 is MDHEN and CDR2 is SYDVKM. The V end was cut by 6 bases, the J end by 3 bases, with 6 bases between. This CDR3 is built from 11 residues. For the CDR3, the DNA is TGTGCCAGCAGACGTGGCTACGAGCAGTACGTC. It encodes CASRRGYEQYV.

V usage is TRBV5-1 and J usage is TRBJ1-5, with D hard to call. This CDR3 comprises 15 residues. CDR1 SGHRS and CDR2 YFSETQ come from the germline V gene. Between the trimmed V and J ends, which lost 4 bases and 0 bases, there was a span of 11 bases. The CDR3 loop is CASSADGHSNQPQHF. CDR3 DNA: TGCGCCAGCAGCGCGGACGGTCATAGCAATCAGCCCCAGCATTTT.

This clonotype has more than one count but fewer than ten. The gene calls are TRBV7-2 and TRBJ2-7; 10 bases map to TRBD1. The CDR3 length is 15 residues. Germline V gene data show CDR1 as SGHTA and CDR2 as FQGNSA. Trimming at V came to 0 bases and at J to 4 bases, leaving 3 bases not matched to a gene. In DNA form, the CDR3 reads TGTGCCAGCAGCTTAGCCGGGACAGGGGATTACGAGCAGTACTTC. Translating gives CASSLAGTGDYEQYF.